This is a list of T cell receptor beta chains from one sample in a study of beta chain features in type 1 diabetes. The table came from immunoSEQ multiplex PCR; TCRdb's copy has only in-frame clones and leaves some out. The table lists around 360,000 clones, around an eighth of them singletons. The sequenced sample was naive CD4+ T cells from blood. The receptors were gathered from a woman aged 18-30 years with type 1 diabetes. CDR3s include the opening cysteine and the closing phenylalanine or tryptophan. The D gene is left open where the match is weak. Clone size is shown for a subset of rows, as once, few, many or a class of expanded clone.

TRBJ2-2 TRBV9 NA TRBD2 CASSPGGGLFF TGTGCCAGCAGCCCTGGGGGGGGGCTGTTTTTT
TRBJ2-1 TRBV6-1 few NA CASSEAKGSSNEQFF TGTGCCAGCAGTGAAGCAAAGGGGTCCAGCAATGAGCAGTTCTTC
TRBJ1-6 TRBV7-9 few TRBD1 CASSLGSGQGFSPLHF TGTGCCAGCAGCTTAGGCTCGGGACAGGGGTTTTCACCCCTCCACTTT
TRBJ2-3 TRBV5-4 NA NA CASSLVPGWATDTQYF TGTGCCAGCAGCTTGGTCCCGGGGTGGGCCACAGATACGCAGTATTTT
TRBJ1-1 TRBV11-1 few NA CASSLPGPNTEAFF TGTGCCAGCAGCTTACCAGGGCCGAACACTGAAGCTTTCTTT
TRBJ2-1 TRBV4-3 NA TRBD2 CASSQVAGGPHEQFF TGCGCCAGCAGCCAAGTCGCGGGAGGGCCTCATGAGCAGTTCTTC
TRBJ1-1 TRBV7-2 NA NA CASSSLVEAFF TGTGCCAGCAGCTCACTGGTTGAAGCTTTCTTT
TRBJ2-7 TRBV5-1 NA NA CASSPQATYEQYF TGCGCCAGCAGCCCACAGGCGACCTACGAGCAGTACTTC
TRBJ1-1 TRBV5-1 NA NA CASSPAGDMNTEAFF TGCGCCAGCAGCCCGGCAGGGGACATGAACACTGAAGCTTTCTTT
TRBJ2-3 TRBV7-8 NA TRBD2 CASFRLAGSTDTQYF TGTGCCAGCTTTAGGCTAGCGGGTAGCACAGATACGCAGTATTTT
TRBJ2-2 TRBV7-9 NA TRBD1 CASSLAKGQGASTGELFF TGTGCCAGCAGCTTGGCCAAGGGACAGGGGGCCAGCACCGGGGAGCTGTTTTTT
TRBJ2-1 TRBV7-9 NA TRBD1 CASSPRQGSYNEQFF TGTGCCAGCAGCCCAAGACAGGGGTCCTACAATGAGCAGTTCTTC
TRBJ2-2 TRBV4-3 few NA CASSQEWAATGELFF TGCGCCAGCAGCCAAGAATGGGCAGCCACCGGGGAGCTGTTTTTT
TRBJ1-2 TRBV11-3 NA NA CASSFTKNYGYTF TGTGCCAGCAGCTTTACAAAAAACTATGGCTACACCTTC
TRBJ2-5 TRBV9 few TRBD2 CASSVAQGTSGGVQETQYF TGTGCCAGCAGCGTAGCTCAAGGGACTAGCGGGGGTGTCCAAGAGACCCAGTACTTC
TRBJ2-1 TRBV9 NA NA CASSLTGSTYNEQFF TGTGCCAGCAGTTTAACGGGGAGCACCTACAATGAGCAGTTCTTC
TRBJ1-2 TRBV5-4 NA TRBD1 CASSLSFPGQGPYGYTF TGTGCCAGCAGCCTGTCCTTCCCGGGACAGGGGCCATATGGCTACACCTTC
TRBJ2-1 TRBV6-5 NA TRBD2 CAVGGREGDEQFF TGTGCCGTGGGCGGGAGGGAAGGTGATGAGCAGTTCTTC
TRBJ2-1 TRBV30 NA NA CASRESAYNEQFF TGTGCCAGCCGGGAGAGCGCATACAATGAGCAGTTCTTC
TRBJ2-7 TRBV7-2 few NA CASSTGSGVAYEQYF TGTGCCAGCAGTACCGGATCCGGGGTGGCCTACGAGCAGTACTTC
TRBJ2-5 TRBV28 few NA CASSFRRGRGETQYF TGTGCCAGCAGTTTTAGGAGGGGGCGCGGGGAGACCCAGTACTTC
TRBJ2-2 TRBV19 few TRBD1 CATWTGRNTGELFF TGTGCCACCTGGACAGGGCGAAACACCGGGGAGCTGTTTTTT
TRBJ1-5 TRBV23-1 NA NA CASPNPTGPGAQHF TGCGCCAGCCCGAACCCGACAGGCCCCGGGGCCCAGCATTTT
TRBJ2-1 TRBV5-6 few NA CASSLELGSSYNEQFF TGTGCCAGCAGCTTGGAACTGGGGAGCTCCTACAATGAGCAGTTCTTC
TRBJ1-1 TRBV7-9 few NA CASSLRGAEAFF TGTGCCAGCAGCTTGCGGGGGGCTGAAGCTTTCTTT
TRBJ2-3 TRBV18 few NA CASSSQEHNTQYF TGTGCCAGCTCATCACAGGAGCATAATACGCAGTATTTT
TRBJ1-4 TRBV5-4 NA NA CASSLAGGGREKLFF TGTGCCAGCAGCTTGGCAGGTGGGGGCCGTGAAAAACTGTTTTTT
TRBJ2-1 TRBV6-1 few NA CASRGASYNEQFF TGTGCCAGCAGGGGGGCCTCCTACAATGAGCAGTTCTTC
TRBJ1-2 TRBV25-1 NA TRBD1 CASSEPAGGPSYGYTF TGTGCCAGCAGTGAACCGGCAGGGGGCCCCTCCTATGGCTACACCTTC
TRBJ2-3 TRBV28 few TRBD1 CASSTGTGLPDTQYF TGTGCCAGCAGTACCGGGACAGGGCTTCCAGATACGCAGTATTTT
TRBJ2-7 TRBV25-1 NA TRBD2 CASSEFAGWEGKHEQYF TGTGCCAGCAGTGAATTTGCGGGATGGGAGGGTAAGCACGAGCAGTACTTC
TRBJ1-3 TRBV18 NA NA CASSPASGSSGNTIYF TGTGCCAGCTCACCCGCGTCGGGGAGCTCTGGAAACACCATATATTTT
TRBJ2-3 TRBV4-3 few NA CASSLTITDTQYF TGCGCCAGCAGCCTTACTATCACAGATACGCAGTATTTT
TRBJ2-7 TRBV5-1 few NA CASSKGLPPSYEQYF TGCGCCAGCAGCAAGGGACTCCCGCCCAGTTACGAGCAGTACTTC
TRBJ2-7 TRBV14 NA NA CASSQNPSAYEQYF TGTGCCAGCAGCCAAAACCCCAGTGCCTACGAGCAGTACTTC
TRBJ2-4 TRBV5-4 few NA CASSLTGGVIQYF TGTGCCAGCAGCTTGACCGGCGGGGTCATTCAGTACTTC
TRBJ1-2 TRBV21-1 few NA CASSKEGSGQGVGNYGYTF TGTGCCAGCAGCAAAGAAGGTTCGGGACAGGGTGTAGGAAACTATGGCTACACCTTC
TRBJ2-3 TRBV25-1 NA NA CASSDSTQYF TGTGCCAGCTCAGACAGTACGCAGTATTTT
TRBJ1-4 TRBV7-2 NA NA CASSKGGGNEKLFF TGTGCCAGCAGCAAAGGGGGGGGTAATGAAAAACTGTTTTTT
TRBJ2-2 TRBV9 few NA CASSVGAATNTGELFF TGTGCCAGCAGCGTAGGGGCCGCGACGAACACCGGGGAGCTGTTTTTT
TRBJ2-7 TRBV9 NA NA CASSVGGSPYEQYF TGTGCCAGCAGCGTAGGAGGGTCCCCCTACGAGCAGTACTTC
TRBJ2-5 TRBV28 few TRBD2 CASTGGTSLETQYF TGTGCCAGCACGGGAGGAACTAGTTTAGAGACCCAGTACTTC
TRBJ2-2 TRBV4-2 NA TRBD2 CASSQEVREVVGELFF TGTGCCAGCAGCCAAGAAGTACGGGAGGTGGTCGGGGAGCTGTTTTTT
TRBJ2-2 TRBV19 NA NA CASSVGTLNTGELFF TGTGCCAGTAGTGTTGGGACACTGAACACCGGGGAGCTGTTTTTT
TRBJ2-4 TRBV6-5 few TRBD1 CASSGNRGAKNIQYF TGTGCCAGCAGTGGCAACAGGGGGGCCAAAAACATTCAGTACTTC
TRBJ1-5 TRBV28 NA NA CASSQGNRVQHF TGTGCCAGCAGCCAAGGGAACAGGGTGCAGCATTTT
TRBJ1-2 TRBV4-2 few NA CASSRGNPSGYTF TGTGCCAGCTCTCGGGGTAATCCTAGTGGCTACACCTTC
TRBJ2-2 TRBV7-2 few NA CATRGGGGGTGELFF TGTGCTACCAGGGGTGGCGGAGGCGGGACCGGGGAGCTGTTTTTT
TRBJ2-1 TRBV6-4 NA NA CASSAYLGAWEQFF TGTGCCAGCAGCGCCTACTTAGGGGCATGGGAGCAGTTCTTC
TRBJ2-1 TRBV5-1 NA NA CASSPLWTNYNEQFF TGCGCCAGCAGCCCTCTTTGGACTAACTACAATGAGCAGTTCTTC
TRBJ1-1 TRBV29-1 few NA CSVVQRIITEAFF TGCAGCGTAGTACAGCGGATTATCACTGAAGCTTTCTTT
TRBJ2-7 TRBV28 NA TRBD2 CASSSGSGSPYEQYF TGTGCCAGCAGCTCGGGTAGCGGGAGTCCCTACGAGCAGTACTTC
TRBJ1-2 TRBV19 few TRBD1 CASRDRGLYGYTF TGTGCCAGTAGAGACAGGGGACTCTATGGCTACACCTTC
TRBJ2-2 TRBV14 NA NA CASSQVSRTGELFF TGTGCCAGCAGCCAAGTATCCAGGACCGGGGAGCTGTTTTTT
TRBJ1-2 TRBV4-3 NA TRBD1 CASSQLGQYGYTF TGCGCCAGCAGCCAATTGGGACAGTATGGCTACACCTTC
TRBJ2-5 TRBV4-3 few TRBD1 CASSQGWTGGGGEETQYF TGCGCCAGCAGCCAAGGATGGACAGGGGGCGGAGGGGAAGAGACCCAGTACTTC
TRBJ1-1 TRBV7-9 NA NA CASSLIAGRSTEAFF TGTGCCAGCAGCTTAATAGCAGGGAGGTCAACTGAAGCTTTCTTT
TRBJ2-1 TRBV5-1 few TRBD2 CASSFRTSGKGGEQFF TGCGCCAGCAGCTTCCGTACTAGCGGGAAAGGAGGTGAGCAGTTCTTC
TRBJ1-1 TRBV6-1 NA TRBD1 CASSELLGGRAEAFF TGTGCCAGCAGTGAACTTCTAGGGGGCAGGGCTGAAGCTTTCTTT
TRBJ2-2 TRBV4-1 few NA CASSQGRQARPTGGELFF TGCGCCAGCAGCCAAGGGAGACAGGCCCGACCCACGGGCGGGGAGCTGTTTTTT